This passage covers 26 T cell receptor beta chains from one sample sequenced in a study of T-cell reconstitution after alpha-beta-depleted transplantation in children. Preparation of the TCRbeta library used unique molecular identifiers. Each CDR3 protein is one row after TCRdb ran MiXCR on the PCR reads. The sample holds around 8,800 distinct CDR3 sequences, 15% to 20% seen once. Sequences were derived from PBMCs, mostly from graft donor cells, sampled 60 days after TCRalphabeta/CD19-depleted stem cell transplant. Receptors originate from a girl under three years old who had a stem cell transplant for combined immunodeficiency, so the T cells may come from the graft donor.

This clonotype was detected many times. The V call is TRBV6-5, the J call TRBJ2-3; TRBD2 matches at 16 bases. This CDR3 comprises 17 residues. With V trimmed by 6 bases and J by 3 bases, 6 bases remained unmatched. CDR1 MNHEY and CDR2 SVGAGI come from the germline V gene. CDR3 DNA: TGTGCCAGCAGGGGGACTAGCGGGGGGGCGTGGACAGATACGCAGTATTTT. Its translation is CASRGTSGGAWTDTQYF.

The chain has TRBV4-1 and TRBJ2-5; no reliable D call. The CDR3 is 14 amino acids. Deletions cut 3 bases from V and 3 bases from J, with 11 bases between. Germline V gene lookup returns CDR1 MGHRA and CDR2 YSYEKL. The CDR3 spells CASSHVRLEETQYF. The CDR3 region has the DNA TGCGCCAGCAGCCACGTCCGACTGGAAGAGACCCAGTACTTC.

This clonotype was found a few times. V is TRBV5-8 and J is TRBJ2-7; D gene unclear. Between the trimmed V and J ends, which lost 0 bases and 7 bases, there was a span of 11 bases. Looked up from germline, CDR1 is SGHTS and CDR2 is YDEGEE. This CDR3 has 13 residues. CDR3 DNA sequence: TGTGCCAGCAGCTTGGGATGGATTGGGGAGCAGTACTTC. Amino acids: CASSLGWIGEQYF.

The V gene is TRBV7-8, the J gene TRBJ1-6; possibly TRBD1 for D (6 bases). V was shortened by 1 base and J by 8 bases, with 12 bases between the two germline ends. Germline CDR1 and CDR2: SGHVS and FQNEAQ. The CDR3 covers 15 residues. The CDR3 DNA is TGTGCCAGCAGCTTAGAGGGGTACAGGGATTCACCCCTCCACTTT. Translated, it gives CASSLEGYRDSPLHF.

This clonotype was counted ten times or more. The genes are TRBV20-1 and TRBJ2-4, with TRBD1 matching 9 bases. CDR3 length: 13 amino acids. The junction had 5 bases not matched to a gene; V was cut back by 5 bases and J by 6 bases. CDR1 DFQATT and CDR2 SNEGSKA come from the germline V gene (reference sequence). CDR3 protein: CSAEDRGGNIQYF. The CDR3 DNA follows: TGCAGTGCTGAGGACAGGGGCGGAAACATTCAGTACTTC.

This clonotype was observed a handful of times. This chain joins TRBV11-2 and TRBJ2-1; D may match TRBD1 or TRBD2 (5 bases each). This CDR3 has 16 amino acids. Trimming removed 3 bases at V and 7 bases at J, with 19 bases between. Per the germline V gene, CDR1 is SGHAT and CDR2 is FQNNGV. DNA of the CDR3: TGTGCCAGCAGCTTCCTGTCCGGGACGAGAGCTAATGAGCAGTTCTTC. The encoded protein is CASSFLSGTRANEQFF.

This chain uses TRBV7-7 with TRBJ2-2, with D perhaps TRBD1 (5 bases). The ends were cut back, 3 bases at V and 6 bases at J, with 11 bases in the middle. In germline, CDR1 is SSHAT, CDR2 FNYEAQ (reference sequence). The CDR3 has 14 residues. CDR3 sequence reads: CASSLGLGAGELFF. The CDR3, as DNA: TGTGCCAGCAGCTTGGGTTTAGGGGCCGGGGAGCTGTTTTTT.

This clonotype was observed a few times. The CDR3, as DNA: TGTGCCATCAGTGAGTCTAGGAATAGAAATGAAAAACTGTTTTTT. Translation gives CAISESRNRNEKLFF. The gene calls are TRBV10-3 and TRBJ1-4; D is ambiguous. V lost 0 bases, J lost 5 bases, and 10 bases lay in between. Germline CDR1 and CDR2: ENHRY and SYGVKD. This CDR3 comprises 15 residues.

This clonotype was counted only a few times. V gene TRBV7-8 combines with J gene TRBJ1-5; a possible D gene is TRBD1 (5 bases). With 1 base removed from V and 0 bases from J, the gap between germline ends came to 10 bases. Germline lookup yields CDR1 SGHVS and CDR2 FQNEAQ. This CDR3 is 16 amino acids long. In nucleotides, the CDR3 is TGTGCCAGCAGCTTAGTGGGGACGGATAGCAATCAGCCCCAGCATTTT. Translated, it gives CASSLVGTDSNQPQHF.

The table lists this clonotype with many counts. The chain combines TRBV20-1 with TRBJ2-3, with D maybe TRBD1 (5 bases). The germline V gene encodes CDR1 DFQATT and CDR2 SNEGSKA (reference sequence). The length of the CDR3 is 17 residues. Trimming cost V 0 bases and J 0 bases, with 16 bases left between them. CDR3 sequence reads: CSARDQHWGGSTDTQYF. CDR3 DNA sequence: TGCAGTGCTAGAGATCAGCATTGGGGCGGAAGCACAGATACGCAGTATTTT.

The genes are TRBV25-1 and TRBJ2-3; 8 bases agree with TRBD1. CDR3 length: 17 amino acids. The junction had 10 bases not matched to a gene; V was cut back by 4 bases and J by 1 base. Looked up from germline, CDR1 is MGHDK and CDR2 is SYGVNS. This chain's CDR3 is CASSVSRTGSGTDTQYF. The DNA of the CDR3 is TGTGCCAGCAGTGTCTCCCGGACAGGGTCGGGCACAGATACGCAGTATTTT.

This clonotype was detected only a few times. The CDR3 reads CASSLLAGGRGNEQFF. For the CDR3, the DNA is TGTGCCAGCAGCCTTCTAGCGGGGGGGAGAGGGAATGAGCAGTTCTTC. The chain couples TRBV7-2 to TRBJ2-1; 12 nucleotides match TRBD2. The CDR3 spans 16 residues. Per germline, CDR1 SGHTA and CDR2 FQGNSA. The trim removed 5 bases at V and 7 bases at J, leaving 9 bases unmatched.

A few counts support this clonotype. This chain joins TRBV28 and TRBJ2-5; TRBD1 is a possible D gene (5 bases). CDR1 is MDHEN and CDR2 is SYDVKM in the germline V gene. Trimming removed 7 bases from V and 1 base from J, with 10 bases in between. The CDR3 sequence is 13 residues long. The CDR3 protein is CASIHRSQETQYF. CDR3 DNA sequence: TGTGCCAGCATTCACAGGTCCCAAGAGACCCAGTACTTC.

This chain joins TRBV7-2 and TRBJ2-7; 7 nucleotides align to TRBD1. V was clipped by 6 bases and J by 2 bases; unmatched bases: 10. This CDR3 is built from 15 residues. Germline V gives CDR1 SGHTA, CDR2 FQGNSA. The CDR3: CASSSGQADTYEQYF. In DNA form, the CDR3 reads TGTGCCAGCAGTTCAGGACAGGCCGACACCTACGAGCAGTACTTC.

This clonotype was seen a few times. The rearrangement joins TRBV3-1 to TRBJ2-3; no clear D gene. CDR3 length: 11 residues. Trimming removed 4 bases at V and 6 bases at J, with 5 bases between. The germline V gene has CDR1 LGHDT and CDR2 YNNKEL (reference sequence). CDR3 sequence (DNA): TGTGCCAGCAGCCGCGCGGATACGCAGTATTTT. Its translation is CASSRADTQYF.

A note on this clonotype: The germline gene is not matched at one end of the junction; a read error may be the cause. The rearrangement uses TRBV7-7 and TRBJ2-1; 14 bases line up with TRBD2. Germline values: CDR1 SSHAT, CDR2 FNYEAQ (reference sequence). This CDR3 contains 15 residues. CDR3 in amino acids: CASSPGTSGSNEQFF. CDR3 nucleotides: TGTGCTAGCAGCCCGGGGACTAGCGGGAGCAATGAGCAGTTCTTC.

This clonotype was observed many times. The CDR3 region has the DNA TGTGCCATCAGGGGACAGGGCACAGATACGCAGTATTTT. Amino acid sequence: CAIRGQGTDTQYF. The rearrangement links TRBV10-3 to TRBJ2-3, with TRBD1 identical over 8 bases. CDR1 is ENHRY and CDR2 is SYGVKD in the germline V gene. V lost 6 bases to trimming and J lost 1 base; unmatched junction nucleotides: 0. The CDR3 consists of 13 residues.

The CDR3 DNA follows: TGTGCCAGCAGCTTGGGACAGTCCTACGAGCAGTACTTC. Amino acid sequence: CASSLGQSYEQYF. V is TRBV5-4 and J is TRBJ2-7; TRBD1 is a possible D gene (5 bases). The germline V gene has CDR1 SGHNT and CDR2 YYREEE (reference sequence). Trimming shortened V by 0 bases and J by 1 base, and 5 bases separated the two germline ends. This CDR3 spans 13 amino acids.

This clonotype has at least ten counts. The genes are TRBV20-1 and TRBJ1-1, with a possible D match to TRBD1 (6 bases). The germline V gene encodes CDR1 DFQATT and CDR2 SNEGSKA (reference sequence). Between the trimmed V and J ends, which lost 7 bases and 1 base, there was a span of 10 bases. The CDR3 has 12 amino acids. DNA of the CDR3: TGCAGTGGGGCAGGGGCGAACACTGAAGCTTTCTTT. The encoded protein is CSGAGANTEAFF.

The CDR3 DNA reads as TGTGCCAGCAGCTTAAGGGGACTAGCGGGGGGGAGGCCGTTCTTC. Amino acids: CASSLRGLAGGRPFF. V and J are TRBV7-9 and TRBJ2-1, with 16 bases identical to TRBD2. Germline trimming cut 2 bases from V and 15 bases from J; bases unmatched to any gene: 7. CDR1 and CDR2 from the germline V gene are SEHNR and FQNEAQ (reference sequence). The CDR3 consists of 15 residues.

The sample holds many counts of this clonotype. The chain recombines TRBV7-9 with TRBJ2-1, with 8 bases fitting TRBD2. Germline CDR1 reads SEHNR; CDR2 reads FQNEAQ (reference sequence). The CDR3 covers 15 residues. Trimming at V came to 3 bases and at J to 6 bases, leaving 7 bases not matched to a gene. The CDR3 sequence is CASSFELAVTNEQFF. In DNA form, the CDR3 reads TGTGCCAGCAGCTTCGAACTAGCGGTCACCAATGAGCAGTTCTTC. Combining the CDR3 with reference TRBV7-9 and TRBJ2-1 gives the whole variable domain DTGVSQNPRHKITKRGQNVTFRCDPISEHNRLYWYRQTLGQGPEFLTYFQNEAQLEKSRLLSDRFSAERPKGSFSTLEIQRTEQGDSAMYLCASSFELAVTNEQFFGPGTRLTVL.

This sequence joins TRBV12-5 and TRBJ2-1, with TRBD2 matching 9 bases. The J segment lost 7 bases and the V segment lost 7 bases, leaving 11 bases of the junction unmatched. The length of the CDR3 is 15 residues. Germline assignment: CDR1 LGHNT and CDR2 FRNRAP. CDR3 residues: CASAPPGLAPNEQFF. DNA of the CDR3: TGTGCTAGTGCTCCTCCGGGACTAGCCCCAAATGAGCAGTTCTTC.

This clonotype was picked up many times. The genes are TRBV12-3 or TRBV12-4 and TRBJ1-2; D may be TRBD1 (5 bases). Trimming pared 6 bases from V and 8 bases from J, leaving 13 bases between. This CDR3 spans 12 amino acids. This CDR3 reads CASSQGPRGYTF. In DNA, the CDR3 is TGTGCCAGCAGCCAGGGTCCCCGGGGCTACACCTTC.

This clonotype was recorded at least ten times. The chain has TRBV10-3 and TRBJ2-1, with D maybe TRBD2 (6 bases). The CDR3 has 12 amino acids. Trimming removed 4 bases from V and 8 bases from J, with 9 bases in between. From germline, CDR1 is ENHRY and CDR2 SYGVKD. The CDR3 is CAISVGGDEQFF. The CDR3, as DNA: TGTGCCATCAGTGTCGGGGGAGATGAGCAGTTCTTC.

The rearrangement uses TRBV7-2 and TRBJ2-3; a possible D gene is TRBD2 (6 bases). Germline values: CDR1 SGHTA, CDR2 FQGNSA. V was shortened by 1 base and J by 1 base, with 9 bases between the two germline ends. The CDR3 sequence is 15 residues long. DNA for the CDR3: TGTGCCAGCAGCTTAGTAGCGGAACGCACAGATACGCAGTATTTT. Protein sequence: CASSLVAERTDTQYF.

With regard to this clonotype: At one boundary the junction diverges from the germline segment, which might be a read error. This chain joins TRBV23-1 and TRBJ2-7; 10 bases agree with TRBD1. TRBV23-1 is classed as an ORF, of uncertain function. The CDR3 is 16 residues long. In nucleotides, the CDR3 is TGCGCCAGCAGCCCGACGGGACAGGGGAGCTCCTACAAGCAGTACTTC. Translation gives CASSPTGQGSSYKQYF.